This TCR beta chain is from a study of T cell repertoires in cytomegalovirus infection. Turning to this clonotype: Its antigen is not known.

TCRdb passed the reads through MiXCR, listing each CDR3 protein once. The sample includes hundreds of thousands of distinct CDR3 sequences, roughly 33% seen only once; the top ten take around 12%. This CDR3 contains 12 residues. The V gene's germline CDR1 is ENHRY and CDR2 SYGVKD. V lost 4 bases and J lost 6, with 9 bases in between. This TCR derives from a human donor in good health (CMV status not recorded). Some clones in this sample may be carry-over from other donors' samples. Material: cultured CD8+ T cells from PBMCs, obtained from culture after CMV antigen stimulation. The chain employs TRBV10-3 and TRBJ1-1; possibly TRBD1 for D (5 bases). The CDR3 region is CAISGGGPEAFF. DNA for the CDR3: TGTGCCATCAGTGGGGGGGGACCTGAAGCTTTCTTT.